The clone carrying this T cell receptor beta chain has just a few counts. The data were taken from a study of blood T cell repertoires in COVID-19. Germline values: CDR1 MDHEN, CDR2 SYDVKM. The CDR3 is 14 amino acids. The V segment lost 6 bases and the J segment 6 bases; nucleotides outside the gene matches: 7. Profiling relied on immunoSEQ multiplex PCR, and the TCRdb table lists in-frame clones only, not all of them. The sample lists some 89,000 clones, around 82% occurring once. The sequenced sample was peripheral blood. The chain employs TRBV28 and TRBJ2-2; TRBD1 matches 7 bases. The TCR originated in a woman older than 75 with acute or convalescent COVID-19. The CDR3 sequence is CASSSGTVPGELFF. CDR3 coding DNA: TGTGCCAGCAGCTCCGGGACAGTACCCGGGGAGCTGTTTTTT.